A selection of T cell receptor beta chains follows, all from one sample in a study of blood T cell repertoires in COVID-19. Here immunoSEQ multiplex PCR was the method, and the copy in TCRdb shows in-frame clones only, minus some. This table holds fewer than 120,000 clones, around nine tenths found once. The sequenced material came from peripheral blood. The receptors stem from a woman in her forties or fifties with acute or convalescent COVID-19. CDR3s include the opening cysteine and the closing phenylalanine or tryptophan. Rows give clone size only sometimes, using once, few, many, or a class for an expanded clone.

v_gene | abundance | CDR3aa
TRBV6-2/TRBV6-3 | - | CASSPGWVLDDTQYF
TRBV6-5 | - | CASRKRTIERETQYF
TRBV20-1 | - | CSASGLVVDEQFF
TRBV19 | - | CASSMDTAVNIQYF
TRBV11-1 | - | CASSPPGGLAKNIQYF
TRBV6-5 | - | CASSRSTDTQYF
TRBV19 | - | CASKPTGGNEQYF
TRBV11-2 | - | CASSLVRGVTYEQYF
TRBV6-5 | - | CASNEGRERETQYF
TRBV28 | - | CASSLRGYGYTF
TRBV11-2 | - | CASSLGGGGGEAYEQYF
TRBV30 | - | CAWSGYRLGTEAFF
TRBV7-6 | - | CASSLRQGAYNEQFF
TRBV14 | - | CASSQERQGFGYTF
TRBV14 | - | CASSQAGQAGGYTF
TRBV3-1/TRBV3-2 | - | CASSQDGGGETQYF
TRBV5-1 | - | CASSLGGKGGETQYF
TRBV25-1 | - | CASSEYAGGKQYF
TRBV3-1/TRBV3-2 | - | CASTRDRVRTEAFF
TRBV28 | - | CASSPIAHNEQFF
TRBV18 | - | CASSPVWAGDQPQHF
TRBV28 | - | CASSSGDRRDQETQYF
TRBV27 | - | CASSRAGLAGAALPYEQYF
TRBV20-1 | - | CSATGGQPQHF
TRBV24-1 | - | CATSEAQPLSTGELFF
TRBV25-1 | - | CASRGGNIQYF
TRBV7-9 | - | CASSPLGLTDTQYF
TRBV28 | - | CASTASSSYNSPLHF
TRBV6-5 | once | CASRPTGQGGEQYF
TRBV6-1 | - | CASSEAGTLQETQYF
TRBV28 | - | CASSLLGSQGGKQYF
TRBV27 | - | CASGGHLSDTQYF
TRBV14 | - | CASSPAGANIQYF
TRBV15 | - | CATSRDLGRAEAFF
TRBV2 | - | CASKGRGTEAFF
TRBV7-8 | once | CASSFNRGGEQYF
TRBV11-2 | - | CASSLGGAGELFF
TRBV10-2 | - | CASSESTRITSTDTQYF
TRBV30 | - | CAWSKGAVNEKLFF
TRBV3-1/TRBV3-2 | - | CASSLSTGTANTEAFF
TRBV27 | - | CASSSPTSGVNTGELFF
TRBV25-1 | few | CASSGSSMNTEAFF
TRBV7-9 | few | CASSKSGGRTTEAFF
TRBV2 | - | CASSMVSGGYTF
TRBV28 | - | CASSLAAGELFF
TRBV7-9 | once | CASSLETSGRRSSYEQYF
TRBV21-1 | - | CASSKIRLGSSYNEQFF
TRBV7-2 | - | CASSSVGQRRTGELFF
TRBV27 | - | CASRPGGASQPQHF
TRBV3-1/TRBV3-2 | - | CASSPGGSSYEQYF
TRBV29-1 | - | CSGGATGFQETQYF
TRBV3-1/TRBV3-2 | - | CASSLAGGPRYNEQFF
TRBV5-1 | once | CASSLEHRAQYF